This TCR beta chain originates from a study of read filtering for tumor transcriptome and immune sequencing. Study-level information: Revised staging placed eight or nine patients in R-ISS I, 15 to 20 in II, six or seven in III.

In this sample, this clonotype turned up many times. Molecular barcoded adaptors covering alpha/delta and beta/gamma chains were used on roughly 370 ng RNA. TCRdb re-called the reads through MiXCR, storing one row per CDR3 protein. The sample contains about 38,000 distinct CDR3 sequences, roughly 15% of which appear only once. The sequence derives from a donor over 35 with multiple myeloma. The sequenced sample was a population of CD138-negative cells sorted from bone marrow.

DNA of the CDR3: TGCAGCGTTGGGGCGGGAGGAACACAAGAGACCCAGTACTTC. Its translation is CSVGAGGTQETQYF. J is TRBJ2-5 and V is TRBV29-1; 8 bases agree with TRBD2. Germline loops: CDR1 SQVTM, CDR2 ANQGSEA. Losses at the gene ends were 4 bases for V and 2 bases for J; bases not matched to a gene: 6. The CDR3 is 14 amino acids.